What follows is one T cell receptor beta chain and its context. This sample is part of a study of blood T cell repertoires in COVID-19. V lost 3 bases to trimming and J lost 6 bases; unmatched junction nucleotides: 6. This CDR3 is 16 amino acids long. Germline CDR1 and CDR2: SGDLS and YYNGEE. Original methodology: Estimation of nucleated cell counts relied on the amplification of reference gene primers. TCRdb's copy holds only in-frame clones and misses some; the assay was immunoSEQ multiplex PCR. Clonal size and the V and J genes are those of that table, whereas D and trimming came from the DNA. The table includes fewer than 35,000 clones, around 85% detected once.

The sequencing input was peripheral blood. The origin of this receptor is a man older than 75 with active COVID-19. The gene calls are TRBV9 and TRBJ2-3; TRBD2 matches 14 bases. CDR3 protein: CASSEGLAGAPDTQYF. Here the CDR3 DNA reads TGTGCCAGCAGCGAGGGACTAGCGGGGGCCCCGGATACGCAGTATTTT. Drawing the rest from reference TRBV9 and TRBJ2-3, the complete variable domain is DSGVTQTPKHLITATGQRVTLRCSPRSGDLSVYWYQQSLDQGLQFLIQYYNGEERAKGNILERFSAQQFPDLHSELNLSSLELGDSALYFCASSEGLAGAPDTQYFGPGTRLTVL.